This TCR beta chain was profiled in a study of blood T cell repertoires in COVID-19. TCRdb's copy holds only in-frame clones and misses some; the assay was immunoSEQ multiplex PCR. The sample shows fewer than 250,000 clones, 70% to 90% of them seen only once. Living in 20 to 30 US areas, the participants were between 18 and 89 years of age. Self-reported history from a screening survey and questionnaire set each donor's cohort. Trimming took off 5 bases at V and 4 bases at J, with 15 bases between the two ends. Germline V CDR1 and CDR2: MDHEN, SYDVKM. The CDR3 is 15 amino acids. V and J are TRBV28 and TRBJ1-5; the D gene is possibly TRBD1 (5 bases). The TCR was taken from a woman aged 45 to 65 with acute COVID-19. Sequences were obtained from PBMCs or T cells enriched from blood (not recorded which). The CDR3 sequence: CASSPIQGWNQPQHF. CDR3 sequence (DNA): TGTGCCAGCAGTCCGATTCAGGGTTGGAATCAGCCCCAGCATTTT. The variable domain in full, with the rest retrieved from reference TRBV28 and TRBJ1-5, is DVKVTQSSRYLVKRTGEKVFLECVQDMDHENMFWYRQDPGLGLRLIYFSYDVKMKEKGDIPEGYSVSREKKERFSLILESASTNQTSMYLCASSPIQGWNQPQHFGDGTRLSIL.